These 29 T cell receptor beta chains share one sample of origin, sequenced in a study of cytomegalovirus exposure and HLA in healthy donors. The PCR ran on 60 Vbeta and 13 Jbeta primers. The table came from immunoSEQ multiplex PCR; TCRdb's copy has only in-frame clones and leaves some out. The data hold around 270,000 clones, with about 80% observed a single time. Sequencing was performed on PBMCs. Receptor source: a girl aged 2-9 years in good health and CMV-seronegative.

This CDR3 reads CASSLNGVFNSPLHF. The CDR3 region has the DNA TGTGCCAGCAGCTTGAACGGAGTCTTTAATTCACCCCTCCACTTT. V usage is TRBV5-5 and J usage is TRBJ1-6, with D hard to call. The germline V gene encodes CDR1 SGHKS and CDR2 YYEKEE (reference sequence). The length of the CDR3 is 15 residues. The germline V and J ends were trimmed by 1 base and 6 bases, with 11 bases remaining between them. Full variable domain (remainder filled in from reference TRBV5-5 and TRBJ1-6): DAGVTQSPTHLIKTRGQQVTLRCSPISGHKSVSWYQQVLGQGPQFIFQYYEKEERGRGNFPDRFSARQFPNYSSELNVNALLLGDSALYLCASSLNGVFNSPLHFGNGTRLTVT.

DNA for the CDR3: TGTGCCAGCAGTACCGGGACAGGGCTTACCTACGAGCAGTACTTC. Translated, it gives CASSTGTGLTYEQYF. The chain uses TRBV28 and TRBJ2-7; 9 bases map to TRBD1. Trimming removed 5 bases from V and 2 bases from J; junction bases left unmatched: 7. Germline V gene data show CDR1 as MDHEN and CDR2 as SYDVKM. The CDR3 is made up of 15 amino acids.

The rearrangement links TRBV6-1 to TRBJ2-7; 9 bases are shared with TRBD1. Trimming removed 7 bases from V and 2 bases from J; junction bases left unmatched: 3. Germline loops: CDR1 MNHNS, CDR2 SASEGT. The CDR3 runs to 13 residues. CDR3 in amino acids: CASIGDRAYEQYF. For the CDR3, the DNA is TGTGCCAGCATCGGGGACAGGGCCTACGAGCAGTACTTC.

This clone appeared once. The chain carries TRBV28 and TRBJ2-3; D is possibly TRBD1 (5 bases). Germline loops: CDR1 MDHEN, CDR2 SYDVKM. The V end was cut by 5 bases, the J end by 2 bases, with 14 bases between. The CDR3 is 15 amino acids. The CDR3 region has the DNA TGTGCCAGCAGTCTGGACACGCGGACCACAGATACGCAGTATTTT. Translated, it gives CASSLDTRTTDTQYF.

The V gene is TRBV14, the J gene TRBJ2-1, with D possibly being TRBD2 (6 bases). V shed 4 bases and J shed 6 bases, with 13 bases lying between them. The CDR3 is made up of 14 amino acids. Germline CDR1 reads SGHDN; CDR2 reads FVKESK. The CDR3 sequence is CASSRLGLSNEQFF. Here the CDR3 DNA reads TGTGCCAGCAGCCGACTAGGATTGAGCAATGAGCAGTTCTTC.

For this clone: One junction end disagrees with the germline gene, perhaps due to a read error. The V gene is TRBV6-5, the J gene TRBJ2-1; 11 bases map to TRBD2. Germline V gene lookup returns CDR1 MNHEY and CDR2 SVGAGI. This CDR3 has 16 amino acids. The CDR3 spells CASSYSTSGEYNEQFF. Written as DNA, the CDR3 is TGTGCCAGCAGCTACTCGACTAGCGGGGAATACAATGAGCAGTTCTTC.

The V call is TRBV28, the J call TRBJ1-5, with TRBD1 matching 7 bases. CDR1 MDHEN and CDR2 SYDVKM come from the germline V gene. Trimming at V came to 7 bases and at J to 9 bases, leaving 12 bases not matched to a gene. The length of the CDR3 is 14 residues. CDR3 residues: CASMRGQPRSPQHF. The DNA of the CDR3 is TGTGCCAGCATGCGGGGACAGCCTCGTTCGCCCCAGCATTTT.

V is TRBV7-3 and J is TRBJ2-2; TRBD2 aligns across 8 bases. The V gene's germline CDR1 is SGHTA and CDR2 FQGTGA. Losses at the gene ends were 0 bases for V and 8 bases for J; bases not matched to a gene: 2. The CDR3 is 14 residues long. The CDR3 here is CASSLTSGTGELFF. DNA for the CDR3: TGTGCCAGCAGCTTAACTAGCGGGACGGGGGAGCTGTTTTTT. Using reference TRBV7-3 and TRBJ2-2 for the parts outside the CDR3, the full variable domain is GAGVSQTPSNKVTEKGKYVELRCDPISGHTALYWYRQSLGQGPEFLIYFQGTGAADDSGLPNDRFFAVRPEGSVSTLKIQRTERGDSAVYLCASSLTSGTGELFFGEGSRLTVL.

This sequence joins TRBV30 and TRBJ2-3, with 7 positions matching TRBD2. V was pared by 1 base and J by 0 bases, with 13 bases of the junction left unmatched. CDR3 length: 18 amino acids. Looked up from germline, CDR1 is GTSNPN and CDR2 is SVGIG (reference sequence). The CDR3 is CAWSDSPWSGVSTDTQYF. CDR3 nucleotide sequence: TGTGCCTGGAGTGACTCCCCATGGAGCGGGGTTAGCACAGATACGCAGTATTTT.

The chain recombines TRBV6-1 with TRBJ2-2, with TRBD2 identical over 7 bases. V was clipped by 2 bases and J by 3 bases; unmatched bases: 6. From germline, CDR1 is MNHNS and CDR2 SASEGT. The CDR3 is made up of 16 amino acids. CDR3 sequence: CASSEFLAGDTGELFF. CDR3 in DNA: TGTGCCAGCAGTGAATTTTTGGCGGGAGACACCGGGGAGCTGTTTTTT.

The chain couples TRBV19 to TRBJ1-4; perhaps TRBD1 as D (6 bases). Germline V gene lookup returns CDR1 LNHDA and CDR2 SQIVND (reference sequence). The CDR3 runs 13 residues. V was cut by 5 bases and J by 8 bases, with 12 bases left in between. The CDR3 protein is CASSAGVGEKLFF. Written as DNA, the CDR3 is TGTGCCAGTAGTGCAGGGGTAGGGGAAAAACTGTTTTTT.

Concerning this clone itself: Other DNA sequences in this sample translate to the same CDR3. V is TRBV11-2 and J is TRBJ1-1, with 9 bases aligning to TRBD1. CDR3 size: 14 residues. Germline lookup yields CDR1 SGHAT and CDR2 FQNNGV. With 3 bases clipped from V and 5 bases from J, the junction kept 4 bases outside the gene matches. The CDR3 nucleotides read TGTGCCAGCAGCTTCGGACAGGGGTGGACTGAAGCTTTCTTT. Residues: CASSFGQGWTEAFF.

V usage is TRBV7-6 and J usage is TRBJ2-1; D may be TRBD1 (6 bases). Between the trimmed V and J ends, which lost 3 bases and 5 bases, there was a span of 17 bases. Germline V gene sequence: CDR1 SGHVS, CDR2 FNYEAQ. The CDR3 consists of 16 residues. CDR3 bases: TGTGCCAGCAGCTTCCTGACAGGCGACTACAACAATGAGCAGTTCTTC. Its translation: CASSFLTGDYNNEQFF. The full variable domain, rest sourced from reference TRBV7-6 and TRBJ2-1, is GAGVSQSPRYKVTKRGQDVALRCDPISGHVSLYWYRQALGQGPEFLTYFNYEAQQDKSGLPNDRFSAERPEGSISTLTIQRTEQRDSAMYRCASSFLTGDYNNEQFFGPGTRLTVL.

The chain links TRBV9 to TRBJ1-1, with 8 bases lining up with TRBD1. Germline V gene data show CDR1 as SGDLS and CDR2 as YYNGEE. Germline trimming cut 5 bases from V and 7 bases from J; bases unmatched to any gene: 1. The CDR3 length is 11 residues. For the CDR3, the DNA is TGTGCCAGCAGAGGACAGGGTGAAGCTTTCTTT. Encoded protein: CASRGQGEAFF.

A few counts support this clone. V gene TRBV29-1 combines with J gene TRBJ2-1; the D gene is possibly TRBD2 (7 bases). V was clipped by 3 bases and J by 0 bases, with 21 bases between them. In germline, CDR1 is SQVTM, CDR2 ANQGSEA. The CDR3 has 18 amino acids. CDR3 DNA sequence: TGCAGCGTTGACGTTCGGGGGGCCCCTAGAAGCTCCTACAATGAGCAGTTCTTC. Translation: CSVDVRGAPRSSYNEQFF.

In this sample, this clone turned up once. The chain recombines TRBV15 with TRBJ2-7; 8 bases align to TRBD2. V dropped 10 bases and J dropped 4; count of bases not matched to a gene: 6. The CDR3 loop spans 12 amino acids. Germline CDR1 and CDR2: LNHNV and YYDKDF (reference sequence). CDR3 sequence: CAKPRGGYEQYF. The CDR3 DNA sequence: TGTGCCAAGCCCCGGGGGGGATACGAGCAGTACTTC. Based on the CDR3 plus reference TRBV15 and TRBJ2-7, the full variable domain is DAMVIQNPRYQVTQFGKPVTLSCSQTLNHNVMYWYQQKSSQAPKLLFHYYDKDFNNEADTPDNFQSRRPNTSFCFLDIRSPGLGDTAMYLCAKPRGGYEQYFGPGTRLTVT.

The chain has TRBV5-8 and TRBJ1-2, with 7 bases that match TRBD1. CDR1 SGHTS and CDR2 YDEGEE come from the germline V gene. V lost 0 bases, J lost 4 bases, and 6 bases stayed unmatched. The CDR3 runs to 15 residues. CDR3 in amino acids: CASSLGGGPIYGYTF. For the CDR3, the DNA is TGTGCCAGCAGCTTGGGAGGGGGCCCCATCTATGGCTACACCTTC. Complete variable domain (other parts from reference TRBV5-8 and TRBJ1-2): EAGVTQSPTHLIKTRGQQATLRCSPISGHTSVYWYQQALGLGLQFLLWYDEGEERNRGNFPPRFSGRQFPNYSSELNVNALELEDSALYLCASSLGGGPIYGYTFGSGTRLTVV.

The chain uses TRBV7-2 and TRBJ2-7, with D maybe TRBD2 (6 bases). V was cut by 6 bases and J by 1 base, with 10 bases left in between. The germline gives CDR1 SGHTA, CDR2 FQGNSA. This CDR3 region has 13 residues. CDR3 nucleotide sequence: TGTGCCAGCAGTGGAGGACTATCCTACGAGCAGTACTTC. This codes for CASSGGLSYEQYF.

The rearrangement uses TRBV28 and TRBJ1-4, with D perhaps TRBD1 (5 bases). The germline V gene encodes CDR1 MDHEN and CDR2 SYDVKM. The germline V and J ends were trimmed by 6 bases and 7 bases, with 15 bases remaining between them. The CDR3 is made up of 14 amino acids. CDR3 amino acids: CASSRRGDGEKLFF. In nucleotides, the CDR3 is TGTGCCAGCAGCAGGAGGGGAGACGGTGAAAAACTGTTTTTT.

This clone appeared a single time. The CDR3 region is CASSMGQGANYGYTF. The CDR3 region has the DNA TGTGCCAGCAGTATGGGACAGGGGGCGAACTATGGCTACACCTTC. The V gene is TRBV6-5, the J gene TRBJ1-2, with TRBD1 identical over 12 bases. CDR1 is MNHEY, CDR2 SVGAGI, per germline. The junction had 3 bases not matched to a gene; V was cut back by 5 bases and J by 2 bases. This CDR3 contains 15 residues.

This clone was seen just once. The chain links TRBV5-6 to TRBJ2-1; D not certain. The CDR3 has 14 residues. V was clipped by 4 bases and J by 6 bases, with 14 bases between them. CDR1 and CDR2 from the germline V gene are SGHDT and YYEEEE. CDR3 protein: CASSLVKMSNEQFF. In DNA form, the CDR3 reads TGTGCCAGCAGCCTGGTTAAGATGAGCAATGAGCAGTTCTTC.

The chain uses TRBV9 and TRBJ1-2, with D hard to call. Per germline, CDR1 SGDLS and CDR2 YYNGEE. With 4 bases removed from V and 6 bases from J, the gap between germline ends came to 13 bases. The CDR3 consists of 13 residues. This chain's CDR3 is CASSSPYSHGYTF. CDR3 bases: TGTGCCAGCAGCTCCCCTTATTCCCATGGCTACACCTTC.

Points on this clone: The same CDR3 arises from other DNA sequences in this sample as well. The chain joins TRBV9 to TRBJ2-1; TRBD2 aligns across 7 bases. V shed 0 bases, J shed 4 bases, and the junction held 4 bases outside the gene matches. CDR3 size: 15 residues. Germline CDR1 and CDR2: SGDLS and YYNGEE. Written as DNA, the CDR3 is TGTGCCAGCAGCGTAGCGGGGGGACCTTACAATGAGCAGTTCTTC. Translating it yields CASSVAGGPYNEQFF.

This clone has a single count. The chain is built from TRBV18 and TRBJ1-2; 8 nucleotides agree with TRBD1. Trimming at V came to 4 bases and at J to 3 bases, leaving 7 bases not matched to a gene. Germline assignment: CDR1 KGHSH and CDR2 LQKENI. The CDR3 spans 15 residues. The CDR3 sequence is CASSLRDRSYYGYTF. The CDR3 DNA is TGTGCCAGCTCACTCAGGGACAGGAGCTACTATGGCTACACCTTC.

The chain joins TRBV18 to TRBJ2-2, with D possibly TRBD2 on 5 matching bases. The CDR3 sequence is 18 residues long. V lost 1 base and J lost 0, with 15 bases in between. Germline V gene data show CDR1 as KGHSH and CDR2 as LQKENI. The CDR3 loop is CASSPLSVGATNTGELFF. The DNA of the CDR3 is TGTGCCAGCTCACCACTGAGTGTGGGAGCGACGAACACCGGGGAGCTGTTTTTT.

The chain couples TRBV5-1 to TRBJ1-4; 7 bases map to TRBD1. J lost 8 bases, V lost 4 bases, and 14 bases had no gene match. The CDR3 spans 16 residues. Germline V CDR1 and CDR2: SGHRS, YFSETQ. The DNA of the CDR3 is TGCGCCAGCAGCGCCGGGACAGTAGGAGTCGGCGAAAAACTGTTTTTT. This sequence encodes CASSAGTVGVGEKLFF. Full variable domain (missing parts from reference TRBV5-1 and TRBJ1-4): KAGVTQTPRYLIKTRGQQVTLSCSPISGHRSVSWYQQTPGQGLQFLFEYFSETQRNKGNFPGRFSGRQFSNSRSEMNVSTLELGDSALYLCASSAGTVGVGEKLFFGSGTQLSVL.

This clone was picked up a small number of times. The rearrangement links TRBV6-1 to TRBJ2-7; 10 bases are a match to TRBD2. V lost 8 bases and J lost 2; bases outside the gene matches: 9. The CDR3 sequence is 15 residues long. Germline V gene data show CDR1 as MNHNS and CDR2 as SASEGT. CDR3 protein: CASGYSGRTPYEQYF. CDR3 in DNA: TGTGCCAGCGGGTATAGCGGGAGGACCCCCTACGAGCAGTACTTC.

V usage is TRBV10-1 and J usage is TRBJ1-1; 7 bases fit TRBD1. This CDR3 has 15 residues. Per the germline V gene, CDR1 is WNHNN and CDR2 is SYGVQD (reference sequence). With V trimmed by 0 bases and J by 3 bases, 4 bases remained unmatched. CDR3: CASSESAQGHTEAFF. CDR3 DNA sequence: TGCGCCAGCAGTGAGTCGGCACAGGGGCACACTGAAGCTTTCTTT.

The chain links TRBV21-1 to TRBJ1-1; the table's D call, TRBD1, was not checked against the DNA. TRBV21-1 is given as a pseudogene. This CDR3 region has 16 residues. CDR3 in amino acids: CASSNRKGIMNTEAFF. CDR3 in DNA: TGTGCCAGCAGCAATCGGAAGGGGATAATGAACACTGAAGCTTTCTTT.